This record covers a single T cell receptor beta chain. Sequencing was performed with immunoSEQ multiplex PCR; in TCRdb, only in-frame clones are kept and a portion is missing. There are under 50,000 clones in the sample; just over 90% occur only once, and under 0.55% lies in the top ten. This sample stems from a study of T cell changes during pregnancy in multiple sclerosis. This CDR3 comprises 14 residues. The ends were cut back, 5 bases at V and 8 bases at J, with 19 bases in the middle. Germline V gene data show CDR1 as SGHDT and CDR2 as YYEEEE. The sequence came from a female donor in good health, enrolled as a control in a pregnancy study. The chain uses TRBV5-6 and TRBJ1-2; a possible D gene is TRBD1 (6 bases). The specimen was CD4+ T cells from peripheral blood mononuclear cells, collected in the first trimester of pregnancy. The CDR3 sequence is CASRFRGRGFGYTF. The CDR3 coding sequence is TGTGCCAGCAGATTCAGGGGTCGGGGTTTCGGCTACACCTTC.